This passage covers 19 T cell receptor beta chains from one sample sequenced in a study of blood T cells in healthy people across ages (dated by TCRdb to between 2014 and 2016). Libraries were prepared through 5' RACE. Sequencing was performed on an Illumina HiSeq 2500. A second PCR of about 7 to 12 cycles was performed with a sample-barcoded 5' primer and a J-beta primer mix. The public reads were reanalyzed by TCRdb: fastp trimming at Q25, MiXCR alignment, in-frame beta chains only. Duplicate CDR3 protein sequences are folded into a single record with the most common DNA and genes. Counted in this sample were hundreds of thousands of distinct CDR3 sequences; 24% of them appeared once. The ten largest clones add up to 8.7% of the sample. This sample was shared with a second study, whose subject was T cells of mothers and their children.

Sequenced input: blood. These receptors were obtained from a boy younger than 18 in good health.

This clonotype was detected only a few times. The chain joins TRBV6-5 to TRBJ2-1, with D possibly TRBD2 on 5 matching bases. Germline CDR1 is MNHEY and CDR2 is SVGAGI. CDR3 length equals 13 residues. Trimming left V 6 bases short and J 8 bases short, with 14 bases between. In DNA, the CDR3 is TGTGCCAGCAGCACTCCCGGAGGCGATGAGCAGTTCTTC. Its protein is CASSTPGGDEQFF.

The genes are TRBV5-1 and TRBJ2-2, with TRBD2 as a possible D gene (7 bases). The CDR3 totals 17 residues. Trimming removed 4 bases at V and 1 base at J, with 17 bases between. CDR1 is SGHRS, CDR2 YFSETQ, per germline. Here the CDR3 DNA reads TGCGCCAGCAGCGTGTTTTCAGGGGAGGGGAACACCGGGGAGCTGTTTTTT. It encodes CASSVFSGEGNTGELFF.

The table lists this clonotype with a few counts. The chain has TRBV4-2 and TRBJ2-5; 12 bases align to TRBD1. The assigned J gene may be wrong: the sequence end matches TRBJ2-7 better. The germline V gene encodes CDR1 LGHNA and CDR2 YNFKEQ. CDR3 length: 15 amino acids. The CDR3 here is CASSQVGTGGDEQYF. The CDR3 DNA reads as TGTGCCAGCAGCCAAGTCGGGACAGGGGGCGACGAGCAGTACTTC.

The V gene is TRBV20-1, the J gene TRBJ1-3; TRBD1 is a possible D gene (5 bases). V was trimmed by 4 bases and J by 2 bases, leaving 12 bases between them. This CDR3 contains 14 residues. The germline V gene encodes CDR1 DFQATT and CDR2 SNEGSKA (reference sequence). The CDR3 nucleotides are TGCAGTGCTACCTCCGGGGGTCCTGGAAACACCATATATTTT. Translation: CSATSGGPGNTIYF.

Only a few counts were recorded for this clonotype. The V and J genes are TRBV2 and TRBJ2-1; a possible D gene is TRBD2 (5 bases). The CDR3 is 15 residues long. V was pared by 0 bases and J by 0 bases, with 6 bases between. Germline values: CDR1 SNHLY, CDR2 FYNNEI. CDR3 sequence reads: CASSEAAGSYNEQFF. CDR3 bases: TGTGCCAGCAGTGAAGCGGCGGGCTCCTACAATGAGCAGTTCTTC.

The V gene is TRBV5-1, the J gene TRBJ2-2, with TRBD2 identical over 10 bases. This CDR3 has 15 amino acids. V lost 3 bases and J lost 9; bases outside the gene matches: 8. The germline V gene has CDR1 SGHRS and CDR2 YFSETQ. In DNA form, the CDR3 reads TGCGCCAGCAGCTGGAGTGTAGCGGGGGGTCGGGAGCTGTTTTTT. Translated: CASSWSVAGGRELFF.

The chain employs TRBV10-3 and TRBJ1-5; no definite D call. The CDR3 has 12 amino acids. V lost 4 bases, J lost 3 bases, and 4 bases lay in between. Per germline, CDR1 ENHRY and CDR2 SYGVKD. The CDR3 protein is CAISALNQPQHF. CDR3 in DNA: TGTGCCATCAGTGCCCTCAATCAGCCCCAGCATTTT.

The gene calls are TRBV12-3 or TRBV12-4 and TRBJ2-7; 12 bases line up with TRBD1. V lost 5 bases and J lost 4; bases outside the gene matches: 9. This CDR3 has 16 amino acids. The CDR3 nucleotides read TGTGCCAGCAGTAGTACGCCGGGACAGGGGGCGTACGAGCAGTACTTC. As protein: CASSSTPGQGAYEQYF.

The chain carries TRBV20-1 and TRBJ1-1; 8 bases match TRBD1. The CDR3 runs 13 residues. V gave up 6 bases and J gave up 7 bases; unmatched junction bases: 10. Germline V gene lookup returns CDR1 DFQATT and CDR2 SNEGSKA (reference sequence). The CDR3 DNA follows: TGCAGTGCGCCGAGGGCAGGGGGCAATGAAGCTTTCTTT. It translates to CSAPRAGGNEAFF.

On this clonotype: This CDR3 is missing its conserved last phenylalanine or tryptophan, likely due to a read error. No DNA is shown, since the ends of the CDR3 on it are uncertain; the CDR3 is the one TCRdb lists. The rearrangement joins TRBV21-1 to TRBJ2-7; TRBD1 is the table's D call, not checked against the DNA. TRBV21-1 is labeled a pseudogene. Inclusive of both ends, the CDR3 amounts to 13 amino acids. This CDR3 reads CASSKYWIGTGDA.

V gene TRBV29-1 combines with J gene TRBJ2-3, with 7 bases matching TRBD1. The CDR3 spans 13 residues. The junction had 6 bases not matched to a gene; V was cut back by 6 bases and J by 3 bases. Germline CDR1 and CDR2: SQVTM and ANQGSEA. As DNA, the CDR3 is TGCAGCGTGACGACAGGGATGACAGATACGCAGTATTTT. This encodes CSVTTGMTDTQYF.

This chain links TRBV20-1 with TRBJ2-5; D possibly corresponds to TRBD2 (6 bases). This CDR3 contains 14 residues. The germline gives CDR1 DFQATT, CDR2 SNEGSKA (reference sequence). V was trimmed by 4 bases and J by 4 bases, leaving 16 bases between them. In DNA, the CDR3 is TGCAGTGCTACAGTCCCTAGCGAGTTAGAGACCCAGTACTTC. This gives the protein CSATVPSELETQYF.

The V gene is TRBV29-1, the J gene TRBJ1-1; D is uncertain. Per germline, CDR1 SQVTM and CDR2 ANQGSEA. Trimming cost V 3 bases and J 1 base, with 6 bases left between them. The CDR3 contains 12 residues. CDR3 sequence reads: CSVDGPNTEAFF. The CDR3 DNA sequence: TGCAGCGTTGATGGTCCGAACACTGAAGCTTTCTTT.

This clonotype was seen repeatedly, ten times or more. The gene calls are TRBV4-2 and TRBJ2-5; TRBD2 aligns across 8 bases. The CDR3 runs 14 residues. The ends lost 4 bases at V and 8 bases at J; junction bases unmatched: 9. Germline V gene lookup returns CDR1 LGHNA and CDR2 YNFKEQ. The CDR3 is CASSLTGTSVTQYF. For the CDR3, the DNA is TGTGCCAGCAGCCTAACCGGGACTAGTGTAACCCAGTACTTC.

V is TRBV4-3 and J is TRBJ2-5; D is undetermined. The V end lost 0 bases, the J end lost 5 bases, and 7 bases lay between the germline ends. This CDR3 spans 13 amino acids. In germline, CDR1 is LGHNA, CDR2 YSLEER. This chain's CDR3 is CASSQDRKETQYF. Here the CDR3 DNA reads TGCGCCAGCAGCCAAGATCGAAAGGAGACCCAGTACTTC.

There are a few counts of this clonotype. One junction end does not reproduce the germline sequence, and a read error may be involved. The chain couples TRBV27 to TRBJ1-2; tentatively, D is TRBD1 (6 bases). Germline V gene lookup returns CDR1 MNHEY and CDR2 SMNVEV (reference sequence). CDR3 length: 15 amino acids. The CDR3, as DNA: TGTGCCCGCAGTTTAGCGGACGGGGGCTACTATGGCTACACCTTC. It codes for CARSLADGGYYGYTF.

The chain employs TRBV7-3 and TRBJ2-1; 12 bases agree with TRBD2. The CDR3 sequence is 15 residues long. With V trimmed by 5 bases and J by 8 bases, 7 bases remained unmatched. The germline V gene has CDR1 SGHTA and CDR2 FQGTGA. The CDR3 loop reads CASSPALAGGHEQFF. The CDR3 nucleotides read TGTGCCAGCAGCCCAGCACTAGCGGGGGGTCATGAGCAGTTCTTC.

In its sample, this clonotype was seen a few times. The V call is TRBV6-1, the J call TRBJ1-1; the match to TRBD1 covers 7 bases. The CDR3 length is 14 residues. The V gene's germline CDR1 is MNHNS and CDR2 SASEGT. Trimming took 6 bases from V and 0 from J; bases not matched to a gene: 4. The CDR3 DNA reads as TGTGCCAGCAGGACGGACAGGTTGAACACTGAAGCTTTCTTT. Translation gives CASRTDRLNTEAFF.

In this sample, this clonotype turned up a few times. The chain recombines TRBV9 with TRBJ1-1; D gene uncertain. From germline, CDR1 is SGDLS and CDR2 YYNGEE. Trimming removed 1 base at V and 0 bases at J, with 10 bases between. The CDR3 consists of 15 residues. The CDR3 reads CASSVFPLMNTEAFF. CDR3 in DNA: TGTGCCAGCAGCGTATTTCCCCTGATGAACACTGAAGCTTTCTTT.